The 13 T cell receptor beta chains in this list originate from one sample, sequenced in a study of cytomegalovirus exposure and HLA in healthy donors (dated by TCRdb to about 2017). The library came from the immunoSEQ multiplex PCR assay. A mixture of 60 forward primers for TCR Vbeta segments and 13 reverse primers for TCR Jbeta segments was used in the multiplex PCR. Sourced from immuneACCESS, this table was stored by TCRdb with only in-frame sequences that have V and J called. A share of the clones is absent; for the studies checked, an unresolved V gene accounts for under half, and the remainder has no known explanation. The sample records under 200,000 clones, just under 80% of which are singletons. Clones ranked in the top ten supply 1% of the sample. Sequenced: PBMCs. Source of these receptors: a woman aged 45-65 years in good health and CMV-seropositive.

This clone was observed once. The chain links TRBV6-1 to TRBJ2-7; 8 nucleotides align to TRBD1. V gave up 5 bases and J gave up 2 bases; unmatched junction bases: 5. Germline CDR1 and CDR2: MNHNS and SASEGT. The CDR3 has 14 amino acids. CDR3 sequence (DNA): TGTGCCAGCAGTACCGGACAGGGAGCCTACGAGCAGTACTTC. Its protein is CASSTGQGAYEQYF.

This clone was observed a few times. In DNA, the CDR3 is TGTGCCATCAGTGAGTCAAGCGGTACCCAGTACTTC. Its translation: CAISESSGTQYF. This chain connects TRBV10-3 to TRBJ2-5, with D maybe TRBD2 (5 bases). Trimming took 0 bases from V and 8 from J, leaving 7 bases between them. The CDR3 is made up of 12 amino acids. Germline CDR1 and CDR2: ENHRY and SYGVKD.

The CDR3 region has the DNA TGTGCCAGCAGTACGTACAGGGGTCGGGTAGATACGCAGTATTTT. Translating gives CASSTYRGRVDTQYF. The rearrangement joins TRBV27 to TRBJ2-3, with TRBD1 matching 7 bases. Trimming at V came to 5 bases and at J to 5 bases, leaving 10 bases not matched to a gene. This CDR3 region has 15 residues. The V gene's germline CDR1 is MNHEY and CDR2 SMNVEV (reference sequence).

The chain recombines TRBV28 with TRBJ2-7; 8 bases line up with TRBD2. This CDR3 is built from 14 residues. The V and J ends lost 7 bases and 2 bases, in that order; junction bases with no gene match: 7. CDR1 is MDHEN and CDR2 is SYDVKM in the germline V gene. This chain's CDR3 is CASKTPGLAYEQYF. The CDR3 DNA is TGTGCCAGCAAAACCCCGGGACTAGCCTACGAGCAGTACTTC.

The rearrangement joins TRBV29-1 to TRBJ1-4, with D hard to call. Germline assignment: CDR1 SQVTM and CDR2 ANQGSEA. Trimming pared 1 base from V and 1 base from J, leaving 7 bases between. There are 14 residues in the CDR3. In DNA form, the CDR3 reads TGCAGCGTTGAAGTCCGACTAACTAATGAAAAACTGTTTTTT. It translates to CSVEVRLTNEKLFF.

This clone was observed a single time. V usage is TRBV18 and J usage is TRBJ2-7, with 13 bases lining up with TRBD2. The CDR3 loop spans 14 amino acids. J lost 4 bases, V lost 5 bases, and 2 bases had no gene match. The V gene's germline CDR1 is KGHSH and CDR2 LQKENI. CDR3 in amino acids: CASSVLAGGYEQYF. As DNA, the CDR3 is TGTGCCAGCTCAGTACTAGCGGGAGGGTACGAGCAGTACTTC.

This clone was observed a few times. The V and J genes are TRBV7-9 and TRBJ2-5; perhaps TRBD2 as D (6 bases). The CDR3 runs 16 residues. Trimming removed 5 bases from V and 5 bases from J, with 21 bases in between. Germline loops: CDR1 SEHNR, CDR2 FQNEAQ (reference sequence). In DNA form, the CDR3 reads TGTGCCAGCAGCCTAGAGGCTAGCGTCCCGGGTGAGACCCAGTACTTC. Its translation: CASSLEASVPGETQYF.

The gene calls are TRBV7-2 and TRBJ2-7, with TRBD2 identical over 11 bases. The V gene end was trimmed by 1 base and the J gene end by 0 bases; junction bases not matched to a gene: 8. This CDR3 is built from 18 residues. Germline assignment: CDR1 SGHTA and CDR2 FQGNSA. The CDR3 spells CASSLEASGGLSSYEQYF. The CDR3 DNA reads TGTGCCAGCAGCTTAGAAGCTAGCGGGGGGCTAAGCTCCTACGAGCAGTACTTC.

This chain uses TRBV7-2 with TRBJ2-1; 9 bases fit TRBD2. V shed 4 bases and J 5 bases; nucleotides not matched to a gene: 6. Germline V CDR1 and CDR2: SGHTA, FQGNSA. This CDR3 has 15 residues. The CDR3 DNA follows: TGTGCCAGCAGCTCCTACGGCGGGGGGGACAATGAGCAGTTCTTC. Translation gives CASSSYGGGDNEQFF.

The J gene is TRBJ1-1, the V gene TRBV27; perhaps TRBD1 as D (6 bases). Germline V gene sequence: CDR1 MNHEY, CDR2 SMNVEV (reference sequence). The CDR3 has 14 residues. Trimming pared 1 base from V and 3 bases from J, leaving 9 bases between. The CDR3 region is CASSLWGRHTEAFF. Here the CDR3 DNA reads TGTGCCAGCAGTTTATGGGGGCGGCACACTGAAGCTTTCTTT.

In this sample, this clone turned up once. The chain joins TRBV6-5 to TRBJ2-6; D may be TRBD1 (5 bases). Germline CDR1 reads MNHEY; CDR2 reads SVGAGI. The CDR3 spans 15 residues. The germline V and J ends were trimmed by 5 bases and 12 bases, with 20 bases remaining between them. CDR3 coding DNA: TGTGCCAGCAGTCTAGGAGACAGCCCGGTTATCGTCCTGACTTTC. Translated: CASSLGDSPVIVLTF.

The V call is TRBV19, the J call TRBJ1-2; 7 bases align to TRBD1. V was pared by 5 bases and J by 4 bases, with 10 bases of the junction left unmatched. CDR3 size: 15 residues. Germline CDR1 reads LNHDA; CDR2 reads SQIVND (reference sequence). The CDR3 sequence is CASSESTGRVYGYTF. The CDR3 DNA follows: TGTGCCAGTAGTGAATCGACAGGGCGGGTCTATGGCTACACCTTC.

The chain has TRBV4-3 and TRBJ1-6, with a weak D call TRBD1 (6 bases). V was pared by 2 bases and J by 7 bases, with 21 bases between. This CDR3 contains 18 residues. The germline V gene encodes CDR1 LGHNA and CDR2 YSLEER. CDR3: CASSQSPGHRVPNSPLHF. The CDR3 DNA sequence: TGCGCCAGCAGCCAATCGCCGGGACATCGTGTCCCCAATTCACCCCTCCACTTT.